In this sample, the clone carrying this TCR beta chain turned up a few times. The antigen is undetermined. The CDR3 carries no conserved terminal phenylalanine or tryptophan, so it likely arises from a read error. This specimen belongs to a study of Graves' ophthalmopathy and Graves' hyperthyroidism. Trimming removed 7 bases from V and 4 bases from J, with 21 bases in between. CDR3 length equals 15 residues. CDR1 and CDR2 (germline): SGHRS, YFSETQ. The TCR beta CDR3 regions underwent amplification from RNA transcripts. Investigators did first-round RT-PCR with HTBI primers, then second-round multiplex PCR. TCRdb recomputed calls from the multiplex PCR reads with MiXCR, one row per CDR3 protein. The sample records 300,000 to 350,000 distinct CDR3 sequences, 17% being singletons. Moderate-to-severe activity, CAS ≥3, NOSPECS ≥4 and a duration under 3 months were seen in donors with ophthalmopathy. Additional autoimmune diseases, uncontrolled infections, pregnancy or lactation disqualified patients. The PBMC fraction was derived from over 9 ml of fresh peripheral blood.

Findings and caveats of the study: A majority of expanded thyroid clonotypes exceeding 0.001 frequency were likewise present in blood.

The specimen was peripheral blood. This clonotype was obtained from an adult man with Graves' ophthalmopathy. The genes are TRBV5-1 and TRBJ2-7; D tentatively reads TRBD1 or TRBD2 (6 bases each). CDR3 loop: CASSPRGGSYYEQYS. CDR3 coding DNA: TGCGCCAGCTCGCCGCGAGGGGGGAGTTATTACGAGCAGTACTCC.